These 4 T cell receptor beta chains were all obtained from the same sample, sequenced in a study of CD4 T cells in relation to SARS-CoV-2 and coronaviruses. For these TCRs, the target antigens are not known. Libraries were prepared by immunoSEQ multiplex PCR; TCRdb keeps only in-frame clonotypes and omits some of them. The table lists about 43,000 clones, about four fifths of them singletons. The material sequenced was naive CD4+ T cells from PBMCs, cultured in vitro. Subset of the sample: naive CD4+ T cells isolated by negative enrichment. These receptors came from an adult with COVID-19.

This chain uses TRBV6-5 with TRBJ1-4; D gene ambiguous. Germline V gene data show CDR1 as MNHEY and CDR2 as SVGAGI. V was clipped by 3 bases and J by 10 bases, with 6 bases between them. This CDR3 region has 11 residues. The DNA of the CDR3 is TGTGCCAGCAGTTATATGGGAAAACTGTTTTTT. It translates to CASSYMGKLFF.

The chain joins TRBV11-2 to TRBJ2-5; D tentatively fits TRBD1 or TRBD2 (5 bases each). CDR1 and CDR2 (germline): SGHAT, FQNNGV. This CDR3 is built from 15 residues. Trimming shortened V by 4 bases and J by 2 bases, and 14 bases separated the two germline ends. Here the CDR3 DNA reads TGTGCCAGCAGCTCCCCAGGGAGCGATCAAGAGACCCAGTACTTC. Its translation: CASSSPGSDQETQYF.

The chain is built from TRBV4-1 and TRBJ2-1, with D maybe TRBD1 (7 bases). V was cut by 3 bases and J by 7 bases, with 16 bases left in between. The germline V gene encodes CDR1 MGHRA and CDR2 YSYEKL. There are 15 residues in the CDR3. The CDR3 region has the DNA TGCGCCAGCAGCCATGATATGACAGGGACTAATGAGCAGTTCTTC. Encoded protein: CASSHDMTGTNEQFF.

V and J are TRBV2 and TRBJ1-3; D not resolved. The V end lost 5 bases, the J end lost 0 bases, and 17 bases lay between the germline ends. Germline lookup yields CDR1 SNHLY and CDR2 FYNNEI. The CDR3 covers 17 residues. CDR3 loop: CASSLDVAVRSGNTIYF. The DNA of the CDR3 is TGTGCCAGCAGTTTAGATGTTGCAGTCCGCTCTGGAAACACCATATATTTT.